This T cell receptor (beta chain) was obtained from a study of breast tumors, draining lymph nodes, adjacent tissues. TCRdb used MiXCR to reprocess the multiplex PCR reads, holding one entry per CDR3 protein. The sample has tens of thousands of distinct CDR3 sequences, approximately 30% seen once. Study-level points and caveats: Compared with lymph nodes, tumors were less diverse; compared with nontumor tissue, more. Luminal-like breast cancer showed significantly higher tumor–nontumor repertoire similarity than basal-like.

This clonotype was counted at least ten times. Antigen specificity is unknown. Samples came from axillary lymph nodes draining the breast cancer. V shed 1 base, J shed 8 bases, and the junction held 5 bases outside the gene matches. The CDR3 is 15 amino acids. Germline V CDR1 and CDR2: SGHTA, FQGNSA. The genes are TRBV7-2 and TRBJ1-4, with 9 bases aligning to TRBD1. The receptor comes from a female donor with breast cancer. Some clones in this sample may be carry-over from other donors' samples. The material sequenced was axillary lymph node tissue. The CDR3 sequence: CASSLGDRDEEKLFF. The CDR3 nucleotides read TGTGCCAGCAGCTTAGGGGACAGGGACGAAGAAAAACTGTTTTTT.